Listed here is a single T cell receptor (beta chain). Its antigen remains unidentified. Donors had no recently reported acute infections or vaccinations and were HIV-negative. This sample is drawn from a study of shared clonotypes between healthy human individuals. General observations from the study: What limited the represented genetic and exposure-history diversity was the small number of donors. Among donors, sharing of clonotypes was expected to be affected by sequencing depth.

Germline CDR1 is SGHVS and CDR2 is FNYEAQ. This CDR3 spans 16 amino acids. Germline trimming cut 3 bases from V and 8 bases from J; bases unmatched to any gene: 8. Template amounts of roughly 280 ng DNA, roughly 28,000 T cell genomes, were employed in unsorted PBMC replicate PCRs. The method was immunoSEQ multiplex PCR; TCRdb's version includes in-frame clones alone and lacks a portion of them. The table has fewer than 650,000 clones, around 80% seen once; the top ten hold more than 10%. This chain uses TRBV7-6 with TRBJ2-3; TRBD2 matches 13 bases. The material sequenced was PBMCs. This TCR was recovered from a woman between 40 and 55 years old in good health. Some clones in this sample may be carry-over from other donors' samples. CDR3 nucleotides: TGTGCCAGCAGCTTCACTAGCGGGAGGGCCCCTAGTACGCAGTATTTT. Its translation is CASSFTSGRAPSTQYF.